This section outlines one T cell receptor (beta chain) sequence together with its context. The antigen is not known. RNA was extracted and reverse transcribed into cDNA as the sequencing template. TCRdb's table, derived via immunoSEQ multiplex PCR, lists solely in-frame clones and lacks some. The table shows more than 90,000 clones, with roughly 50% occurring only once. The treatment denotes: oral pan-JAK inhibitor, 5-10 mg twice daily. The CDR3 covers 15 residues. Germline V CDR1 and CDR2: GTSNPN, SVGIG (reference sequence). V shed 0 bases and J shed 2 bases, with 13 bases lying between them. The data originate from a study of CD8+ T cells in alopecia areata. Across the study: Those patients who were treated received oral tofacitinib, which was given at 5 to 10 mg twice daily for moderate-to-severe alopecia areata. Study-level results: Alopecia totalis/universalis scalp especially showed more expanded CD8+ clones than normal scalp. Treatment with tofacitinib significantly lowered scalp clonality and reduced expanded CD8+ clones among the top 100. The presence of one nonresponder keeps the tie between baseline CD8+ expansion and response uncertain.

This chain joins TRBV30 and TRBJ1-2, with D perhaps TRBD1 (5 bases). The source was CD8+ T cells sorted from blood, collected at week 24, from a patient treated with tofacitinib. The TCR originated in a human donor with alopecia areata. Written as DNA, the CDR3 is TGTGCCTGGAGTGTAACAGAGGGACGGAACTATGGCTACACCTTC. Protein product: CAWSVTEGRNYGYTF.